The TCR beta chain described here comes from a study of long-term antiretroviral therapy in people with HIV. Findings and limits, study-wide: Clonal expansions arising prior to ART prevailed in the repertoire at every time point.

About this clone: Its antigen is as yet unknown.

immunoSEQ v3.0 was run at survey level. Using immunoSEQ multiplex PCR, the repertoire was profiled, and TCRdb retains in-frame clones only, with some absent. The table lists some 27,000 clones, approximately 87% of them singletons. The material sequenced was unsorted PBMCs, taken roughly 4.9 years after starting antiretroviral therapy. The TCR comes from a man between 40 and 49 years old with HIV.

CDR3: CASSQTAQGTNYEQYF. CDR3 nucleotide sequence: TGCGCCAGCAGCCAAACCGCCCAAGGGACTAACTACGAGCAGTACTTC. V gene TRBV4-1 combines with J gene TRBJ2-7, with 7 bases identical to TRBD2. J was trimmed by 3 bases and V by 2 bases; bases with no gene match: 10. Germline assignment: CDR1 MGHRA and CDR2 YSYEKL. This CDR3 has 16 amino acids.